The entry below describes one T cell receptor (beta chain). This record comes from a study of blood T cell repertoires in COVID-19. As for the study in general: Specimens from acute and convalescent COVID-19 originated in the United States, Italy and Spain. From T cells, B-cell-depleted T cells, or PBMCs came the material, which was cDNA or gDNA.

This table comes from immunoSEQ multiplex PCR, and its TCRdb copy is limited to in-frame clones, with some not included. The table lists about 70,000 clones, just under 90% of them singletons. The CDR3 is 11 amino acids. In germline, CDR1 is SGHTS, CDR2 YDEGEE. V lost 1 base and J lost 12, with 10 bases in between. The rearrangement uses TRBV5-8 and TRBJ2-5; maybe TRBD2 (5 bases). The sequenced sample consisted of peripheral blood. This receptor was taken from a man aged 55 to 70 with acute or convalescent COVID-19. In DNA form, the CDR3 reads TGTGCCAGCAGCTTGTATAGGGAGAAGTACTTC. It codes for CASSLYREKYF.